The 29 T cell receptor beta chains below come from one sample, sequenced in a study of early T cells in non-severe SARS-CoV-2 infection. TCRdb independently ran MiXCR on the 5' RACE reads; one entry per CDR3 protein. This sample has about 48,000 distinct CDR3 sequences, with around 5.2% found just once. The sequenced sample was whole blood. The receptors were gathered from an adult who was a healthcare worker with PCR-confirmed SARS-CoV-2 infection or an uninfected control (not recorded which).

This clonotype came up many times. The CDR3 region is CASSLTSGGDNEQFF. In nucleotides, the CDR3 is TGTGCCAGCAGCTTAACTAGCGGGGGGGACAATGAGCAGTTCTTC. The chain recombines TRBV7-2 with TRBJ2-1; 13 positions match TRBD2. Unmatched junction bases numbered 0, after V lost 2 bases and J lost 5 bases. The CDR3 contains 15 residues. The V gene's germline CDR1 is SGHTA and CDR2 FQGNSA.

This clonotype occurred many times. V usage is TRBV6-4 and J usage is TRBJ2-3; D not resolved. The V gene lost 3 bases and the J gene lost 0 bases, with 10 bases spanning the gap. Germline V gene lookup returns CDR1 MRHNA and CDR2 SNTAGT. CDR3 length equals 15 residues. The CDR3 DNA follows: TGTGCCAGCAGTGAGAGTCTTTCTAGCACAGATACGCAGTATTTT. Protein product: CASSESLSSTDTQYF.

By sample fraction, this clonotype is medium-sized (0.01 to 0.1%). The CDR3 DNA reads TGTGCCAGCACGCAAGACCGGTTGAATGAGCAGTTCTTC. As protein: CASTQDRLNEQFF. This chain joins TRBV7-2 and TRBJ2-1; D is uncertain. The CDR3 loop spans 13 amino acids. V was shortened by 7 bases and J by 7 bases, with 14 bases between the two germline ends. The germline CDR1 and CDR2 sequences are SGHTA and FQGNSA. The whole variable domain, filled in from reference TRBV7-2 and TRBJ2-1, reads GAGVSQSPSNKVTEKGKDVELRCDPISGHTALYWYRQSLGQGLEFLIYFQGNSAPDKSGLPSDRFSAERTGGSVSTLTIQRTQQEDSAVYLCASTQDRLNEQFFGPGTRLTVL.

This clonotype was seen repeatedly, ten times or more. This chain connects TRBV10-3 to TRBJ1-1, with TRBD1 matching over 10 bases. This CDR3 region has 14 residues. The germline V gene encodes CDR1 ENHRY and CDR2 SYGVKD. J lost 5 bases, V lost 6 bases, and 6 bases had no gene match. For the CDR3, the DNA is TGTGCCATCAGCCCGACAGGGGGCATGACTGAAGCTTTCTTT. Translated: CAISPTGGMTEAFF.

V gene TRBV3-1 combines with J gene TRBJ2-7; TRBD2 is a possible D gene (6 bases). Trimming shortened V by 1 base and J by 7 bases, and 11 bases separated the two germline ends. The CDR3 contains 13 residues. Germline loops: CDR1 LGHDT, CDR2 YNNKEL (reference sequence). DNA of the CDR3: TGTGCCAGCAGCCAAGGGGGCGGGACGGAGCAGTACTTC. Amino acid sequence: CASSQGGGTEQYF.

The table lists this clonotype with many counts. CDR3 coding DNA: TGTGCCAGCAGCTTAGGAGCGGGGGGGAACAATGAGCAGTTCTTC. The encoded protein is CASSLGAGGNNEQFF. The gene calls are TRBV11-2 and TRBJ2-1; 10 bases are a match to TRBD2. Germline trimming cut 1 base from V and 5 bases from J; bases unmatched to any gene: 2. Looked up from germline, CDR1 is SGHAT and CDR2 is FQNNGV. The CDR3 runs to 15 residues.

J is TRBJ1-1 and V is TRBV5-6; D call uncertain. The CDR3 contains 14 residues. The germline V gene has CDR1 SGHDT and CDR2 YYEEEE. Trimming shortened V by 3 bases and J by 4 bases, and 13 bases separated the two germline ends. In DNA form, the CDR3 reads TGTGCCAGCAGCTACGCACCGGGGAGCACTGAAGCTTTCTTT. Encoded protein: CASSYAPGSTEAFF.

This clonotype was seen many times. J is TRBJ2-2 and V is TRBV27, with TRBD1 identical over 7 bases. This CDR3 contains 15 residues. The V gene end was trimmed by 6 bases and the J gene end by 3 bases; junction bases not matched to a gene: 7. From germline, CDR1 is MNHEY and CDR2 SMNVEV (reference sequence). In DNA form, the CDR3 reads TGTGCCAGCAGCCACGGGACAGTCTACACCGGGGAGCTGTTTTTT. It specifies CASSHGTVYTGELFF.

This clonotype was observed at least ten times. This chain uses TRBV27 with TRBJ2-7; D unresolved. V lost 4 bases and J 9 bases, leaving 10 bases between the germline ends. CDR1 and CDR2 (germline): MNHEY, SMNVEV (reference sequence). The CDR3 covers 11 residues. CDR3 nucleotide sequence: TGTGCCAGCAGTTCCGGACCGAGGCAGTACTTC. Protein: CASSSGPRQYF.

This clonotype was seen repeatedly, ten times or more. The chain is built from TRBV25-1 and TRBJ2-7; possibly TRBD2 for D (5 bases). In germline, CDR1 is MGHDK, CDR2 SYGVNS. The V end lost 7 bases, the J end lost 2 bases, and 15 bases lay between the germline ends. The CDR3 spans 14 residues. The CDR3 coding sequence is TGTGCCAGCACCCCCCGGGGTAGAACCTACGAGCAGTACTTC. This gives the protein CASTPRGRTYEQYF.

Worth noting for this clonotype: A much larger clone lies one base from this, so it may be a read error. The rearrangement uses TRBV12-3 or TRBV12-4 and TRBJ2-1; TRBD1 or TRBD2 may be the D gene (7 bases each). The CDR3 contains 12 residues. This CDR3 is CASSQGGNGQFF. The CDR3 DNA is TGTGCCAGCAGCCAGGGGGGGAATGGGCAGTTCTTC.

This clonotype was detected ten times or more. The rearrangement links TRBV7-9 to TRBJ2-1; weak D call: TRBD1 (6 bases). CDR3 size: 15 residues. Germline V gene sequence: CDR1 SEHNR, CDR2 FQNEAQ (reference sequence). V lost 0 bases and J 0 bases, leaving 6 bases between the germline ends. DNA for the CDR3: TGTGCCAGCAGCTTAGCGGGGGCCTCCTACAATGAGCAGTTCTTC. Protein sequence: CASSLAGASYNEQFF. Full variable domain (rest looked up from reference TRBV7-9 and TRBJ2-1): DTGVSQNPRHKITKRGQNVTFRCDPISEHNRLYWYRQTLGQGPEFLTYFQNEAQLEKSRLLSDRFSAERPKGSFSTLEIQRTEQGDSAMYLCASSLAGASYNEQFFGPGTRLTVL.

This clonotype was counted ten times or more. The chain carries TRBV12-5 and TRBJ2-7; D might be TRBD2 (6 bases). The ends were cut back, 1 base at V and 2 bases at J, with 18 bases in the middle. The CDR3 extends over 17 amino acids. From germline, CDR1 is LGHNT and CDR2 FRNRAP. CDR3 sequence (DNA): TGTGCTAGTGGTTTGGCCCCTGGGACTCCTACCCCCTACGAGCAGTACTTC. It codes for CASGLAPGTPTPYEQYF.

This clonotype was observed many times. The chain employs TRBV6-5 and TRBJ1-1, with D tentatively TRBD1 (5 bases). The CDR3 runs 15 residues. Trimming shortened V by 2 bases and J by 2 bases, and 12 bases separated the two germline ends. CDR1 is MNHEY and CDR2 is SVGAGI in the germline V gene. CDR3 in DNA: TGTGCCAGCAGTTACAACCAGGGTGATAACACTGAAGCTTTCTTT. It translates to CASSYNQGDNTEAFF.

This clonotype was observed at least ten times. The V and J genes are TRBV6-4 and TRBJ2-3; D is undetermined. From germline, CDR1 is MRHNA and CDR2 SNTAGT. The CDR3 has 12 amino acids. V was shortened by 3 bases and J by 5 bases, with 6 bases between the two germline ends. The DNA for the CDR3 is TGTGCCAGCAGTGATTCCGGAGATACGCAGTATTTT. Encoded protein: CASSDSGDTQYF.

V and J are TRBV5-6 and TRBJ1-2, with 8 positions matching TRBD1. In germline, CDR1 is SGHDT, CDR2 YYEEEE. The CDR3 runs to 13 residues. After removal of 2 bases from V and 5 bases from J, the junction contained 2 bases not matched to a gene. The DNA for the CDR3 is TGTGCCAGCAGCTTTCAGGGGGCTTATGGCTACACCTTC. Residues: CASSFQGAYGYTF.

At least ten counts were recorded for this clonotype. The V gene is TRBV6-6, the J gene TRBJ2-2; 9 nucleotides line up with TRBD1. The trim removed 0 bases at V and 5 bases at J, leaving 7 bases unmatched. The CDR3 runs 17 residues. Germline V gene lookup returns CDR1 MNHNY and CDR2 SVGAGI (reference sequence). The CDR3 reads CASSYSIGTGLTGELFF. The CDR3 DNA reads TGTGCCAGCAGTTACTCGATAGGGACAGGGTTGACCGGGGAGCTGTTTTTT.

Worth noting for this clonotype: A much larger clone lies a single base off, so this may be a read error. V usage is TRBV5-4 and J usage is TRBJ1-2; a weak D match, TRBD1 (5 bases). The V end was cut by 9 bases, the J end by 3 bases, with 21 bases between. This CDR3 region has 15 residues. Germline V gives CDR1 SGHNT, CDR2 YYREEE (reference sequence). This CDR3 is CATRPRPGSDYGYTF. DNA of the CDR3: TGTGCCACCCGTCCGAGGCCAGGGTCAGACTATGGCTACACCTTC.

Only a few counts were recorded for this clonotype. V and J are TRBV10-3 and TRBJ2-2, with D perhaps assigned TRBD1 or TRBD2 (5 bases each). V was pared by 5 bases and J by 1 base, with 20 bases between. CDR1 is ENHRY and CDR2 is SYGVKD in the germline V gene. This CDR3 contains 18 residues. As DNA, the CDR3 is TGTGCCATCAGTCCCACGAGAACCGGGACGCGGAACACCGGGGAGCTGTTTTTT. Translating it yields CAISPTRTGTRNTGELFF.

This clonotype was recorded many times. V gene TRBV20-1 combines with J gene TRBJ2-7, with D uncertain. CDR3 length: 12 amino acids. V lost 3 bases and J 2 bases, leaving 8 bases between the germline ends. Germline V gives CDR1 DFQATT, CDR2 SNEGSKA (reference sequence). For the CDR3, the DNA is TGCAGTGCTAGGGACCGCGCCTACGAGCAGTACTTC. This sequence encodes CSARDRAYEQYF.

This clonotype has a count of ten or more. This chain uses TRBV7-9 with TRBJ2-5; 9 positions agree with TRBD1. V lost 3 bases, J lost 4 bases, and 6 bases stayed unmatched. The CDR3 sequence is 15 residues long. Germline CDR1 is SEHNR and CDR2 is FQNEAQ (reference sequence). CDR3 DNA sequence: TGTGCCAGCAGCTTCGACAGGGGGATCGGAGAGACCCAGTACTTC. It translates to CASSFDRGIGETQYF.

The sample holds many counts of this clonotype. The V call is TRBV27, the J call TRBJ1-6; maybe TRBD1 (5 bases). The CDR3 has 18 residues. Trimming stripped 3 bases from V and 0 bases from J, with 15 bases between. The germline gives CDR1 MNHEY, CDR2 SMNVEV (reference sequence). This CDR3 is CASSLFLGGSSYNSPLHF. CDR3 nucleotides: TGTGCCAGCAGTTTGTTTCTCGGGGGGAGCTCCTATAATTCACCCCTCCACTTT.

This clonotype was seen at least ten times. The chain joins TRBV6-5 to TRBJ1-1; D is perhaps TRBD1 (6 bases). Germline V gene data show CDR1 as MNHEY and CDR2 as SVGAGI. V lost 7 bases and J lost 2, with 14 bases in between. This CDR3 contains 14 residues. CDR3 DNA sequence: TGTGCCAGCACCGGGTGGGGGGCCAACACTGAAGCTTTCTTT. Translating it yields CASTGWGANTEAFF.

This clonotype was seen repeatedly, ten times or more. The gene calls are TRBV12-5 and TRBJ2-1; 12 bases are shared with TRBD2. Per germline, CDR1 LGHNT and CDR2 FRNRAP. This CDR3 comprises 17 residues. Trimming at V came to 5 bases and at J to 7 bases, leaving 12 bases not matched to a gene. The CDR3: CASGPPTSGGTKNEQFF. As DNA, the CDR3 is TGTGCTAGTGGTCCCCCAACTAGCGGGGGGACGAAGAATGAGCAGTTCTTC.

The V call is TRBV7-9, the J call TRBJ2-5; TRBD2 agrees at 13 bases. V trimming: 3 bases; J trimming: 5 bases; junction bases outside the gene matches: 6. The CDR3 runs 16 residues. The V gene's germline CDR1 is SEHNR and CDR2 FQNEAQ (reference sequence). The CDR3 sequence: CASSFGLAGVWETQYF. The CDR3, as DNA: TGTGCCAGCAGCTTCGGACTAGCGGGAGTGTGGGAGACCCAGTACTTC.

This clonotype was counted between two and nine times. The CDR3 here is CASSLVTGSTEAFF. CDR3 coding DNA: TGTGCCAGCAGCTTAGTGACGGGATCCACTGAAGCTTTCTTT. The chain employs TRBV7-6 and TRBJ1-1, with D hard to call. CDR3 length equals 14 residues. V shed 1 base and J shed 4 bases, with 10 bases lying between them. Germline values: CDR1 SGHVS, CDR2 FNYEAQ.

This clonotype was detected ten times or more. The chain joins TRBV20-1 to TRBJ2-3, with TRBD2 identical over 9 bases. Germline assignment: CDR1 DFQATT and CDR2 SNEGSKA (reference sequence). This CDR3 is built from 14 residues. Germline trimming cut 7 bases from V and 2 bases from J; bases unmatched to any gene: 7. The CDR3 loop reads CSGNSGGYTDTQYF. CDR3 bases: TGCAGTGGTAATAGCGGGGGTTACACAGATACGCAGTATTTT.

This clonotype showed up many times. The rearrangement uses TRBV20-1 and TRBJ2-2; unclear D gene. The V end was cut by 1 base, the J end by 7 bases, with 13 bases between. CDR1 is DFQATT, CDR2 SNEGSKA, per germline (reference sequence). The CDR3 has 14 residues. Written as DNA, the CDR3 is TGCAGTGCTAGAGTGACTTCTCCTCGCGGGGAGCTGTTTTTT. It is translated as CSARVTSPRGELFF.

This clonotype has at least ten counts. This sequence joins TRBV10-2 and TRBJ2-7, with D possibly being TRBD2 (6 bases). Germline CDR1 WSHSY, CDR2 SAAADI. The CDR3 has 15 amino acids. Trimming stripped 4 bases from V and 5 bases from J, with 18 bases between. Here the CDR3 reads CASSAWLRGGNEQYF. The CDR3 DNA follows: TGCGCCAGCAGTGCGTGGCTTAGGGGAGGCAACGAGCAGTACTTC.